This is a list of T cell receptor beta chains from one sample in a study of T-cell reconstitution after alpha-beta-depleted transplantation in children. TCRdb re-analysed the PCR reads in MiXCR, keeping a single row per CDR3 protein. The data contain a few hundred thousand distinct CDR3 sequences, 15% to 20% of them singletons. The sequencing used PBMCs, mostly from graft donor cells, collected 360 days after TCRalphabeta/CD19-depleted stem cell transplant. These receptors originate from a boy under two years old who had a stem cell transplant for Wiskott-Aldrich syndrome, so the T cells may come from the graft donor. Both conserved end residues are part of each CDR3. The D gene is left open where the match is weak. Rows give clone size only sometimes, using once, few, many, or a class for an expanded clone.

cdr3_length j_call clone_size d_call v_call cdr3_nt cdr3_aa
16 TRBJ2-1 . TRBD1 TRBV4-1 TGCGCCAGCAGCCAAGCACCCGGGACAGGGTTCAATGAGCAGTTCTTC CASSQAPGTGFNEQFF
18 TRBJ2-6 . . TRBV5-1 TGCGCCAGCACTTACAGGGAGGCAAGATCATCGGGGGCCAACGTCCTGACTTTC CASTYREARSSGANVLTF
13 TRBJ2-5 . . TRBV10-3 TGTGCCATCAGTGTGTCCGTGGAAGAGACCCAGTACTTC CAISVSVEETQYF
17 TRBJ2-7 few . TRBV4-3 TGCGCCAGCAGCCAAGATAGGAGGGGGAAGGGTTCCTACGAGCAGTACTTC CASSQDRRGKGSYEQYF
13 TRBJ2-7 . TRBD1 TRBV18 TGTGCCAGCTCCCAAGGGACAGGGGGCGCCCAGTACTTC CASSQGTGGAQYF
15 TRBJ2-5 . . TRBV7-2 TGTGCCAGCAGCTTAGAAGGGACACGTATGTGGGCCCAGTACTTC CASSLEGTRMWAQYF
16 TRBJ2-7 . TRBD2 TRBV5-5 TGTGCCAGCAGCTTGCGACTAGCGGGAGGGCATCTCGAGCAGTACTTC CASSLRLAGGHLEQYF
14 TRBJ2-3 . . TRBV12-5 TGTGCTAGTGGTCAGGGACTGGGCACAGATACGCAGTATTTT CASGQGLGTDTQYF
15 TRBJ2-7 . TRBD1 TRBV14 TGTGCCAGCAGCGCTCATAGGGACAGGGCCTACGAGCAGTACTTC CASSAHRDRAYEQYF
15 TRBJ1-1 few . TRBV5-1 TGCGCCAGCAGCTTTCAGGGCGGACCGAACACTGAAGCTTTCTTT CASSFQGGPNTEAFF
17 TRBJ2-7 . TRBD2 TRBV5-1 TGCGCCAGCAGCTGGACCCCACTAGCGGGAGACTCCTACGAGCAGTACTTC CASSWTPLAGDSYEQYF
17 TRBJ1-2 few TRBD1 TRBV5-1 TGCGCCAGCAGCTTGGGGGACAGGGGAGCGGCTAACTATGGCTACACCTTC CASSLGDRGAANYGYTF
12 TRBJ2-5 . . TRBV7-9 TGTGCCAGCAGCTTTCTCGATGGGGCCCAGTACTTC CASSFLDGAQYF
14 TRBJ2-1 few TRBD2 TRBV12-3/TRBV12-4 TGTGCCAGCAGCAAGACTAGCGGGCACAATGAGCAGTTCTTC CASSKTSGHNEQFF
14 TRBJ1-1 few . TRBV4-2 TGTGCCAGCAGCCATTCACTCGGAGGGACTGAAGCTTTCTTT CASSHSLGGTEAFF
15 TRBJ2-5 . . TRBV7-9 TGTGCCAGCAGCCCTCGAAGGGCAGGGGGGGAGACCCAGTACTTC CASSPRRAGGETQYF
14 TRBJ2-7 . . TRBV20-1 TGCAGTGCTAGAGATCAGTGGTCCCACTACGAGCAGTACTTC CSARDQWSHYEQYF
14 TRBJ1-5 many . TRBV25-1 TGTGCCAGCAGTGAACCAGGGGTCAATCAGCCCCAGCATTTT CASSEPGVNQPQHF
15 TRBJ2-7 . TRBD1 TRBV10-3 TGTGCCACCTTGACCGGGACAGGGATCATCCACGAGCAGTACTTC CATLTGTGIIHEQYF
14 TRBJ1-2 many . TRBV5-1 TGCGCCAGCAGCTTGGTTGCCAGAAACTATGGCTACACCTTC CASSLVARNYGYTF
11 TRBJ2-3 many . TRBV20-1 TGCAGTGCCCCCCTAGGAGATACGCAGTATTTT CSAPLGDTQYF
14 TRBJ2-3 . TRBD1 TRBV20-1 TGCAGTGCCCGACAGGGAAGGATCACAGATACGCAGTATTTT CSARQGRITDTQYF
15 TRBJ1-6 . . TRBV12-3/TRBV12-4 TGTGCCAGCAGTTCCGCAACAGGGACTAATTCACCCCTCCACTTT CASSSATGTNSPLHF
14 TRBJ2-7 few . TRBV7-9 TGTGCCAGCGGCATGACCCAAAAGGGGTGGGAGCAGTACTTC CASGMTQKGWEQYF
12 TRBJ1-5 many . TRBV20-1 TGCAGTGCTAGCCCGGGAATCGGGCCCCAGCATTTT CSASPGIGPQHF